These 14 T cell receptor beta chains originate from one sample sequenced in a study of circulating CD8 cells and anti-PD-1 response in melanoma. Each library started from roughly 15 ng of total RNA using the QIAseq Immune Repertoire TCR panel. MiXCR, run by TCRdb on the reads, gives a single entry per CDR3 protein. The sample gives approximately 640 distinct CDR3 sequences, over 5.5% of which show up once; 20% to 25% is in the top ten. Sorting of live CD3+CD8+TCRalphabeta+ cells by PD-1 and/or TIGIT gave four subsets. Sequenced here: CD8+ T cells from PBMCs, sampled at baseline or after one month of anti-PD-1 therapy (not recorded which). The source is a human donor with melanoma.

This clonotype is classed as large. J is TRBJ2-3 and V is TRBV6-4, with 9 nucleotides matching TRBD2. This CDR3 region has 14 residues. V dropped 3 bases and J dropped 4; count of bases not matched to a gene: 2. Germline assignment: CDR1 MRHNA and CDR2 SNTAGT. The CDR3 spells CASSERGGPDTQYF. The CDR3 DNA follows: TGTGCCAGCAGTGAGCGGGGGGGCCCAGATACGCAGTATTTT.

In this sample, this clonotype is large. V usage is TRBV4-1 and J usage is TRBJ2-7, with 8 bases identical to TRBD2. The CDR3 extends over 14 amino acids. Trimming removed 4 bases from V and 3 bases from J; junction bases left unmatched: 5. The germline V gene has CDR1 MGHRA and CDR2 YSYEKL. The CDR3 is CASSPPGTSYEQYF. The CDR3 DNA sequence: TGCGCCAGCAGCCCCCCAGGGACTAGCTACGAGCAGTACTTC.

By sample share, this clonotype is large (0.1 to 1%). The chain has TRBV4-2 and TRBJ2-3, with D possibly TRBD2 on 5 matching bases. The CDR3 sequence is 15 residues long. Trimming removed 3 bases from V and 4 bases from J, with 14 bases in between. Germline V gene sequence: CDR1 LGHNA, CDR2 YNFKEQ. The CDR3 DNA sequence: TGTGCCAGCAGCCAGACCGTGGGAGAGGCAGATACGCAGTATTTT. Amino acid sequence: CASSQTVGEADTQYF.

Regarding this clonotype: One junction end does not reproduce the germline sequence, and a read error may be involved. This rearrangement joins TRBV27 to TRBJ2-2; D not certain. This CDR3 spans 11 amino acids. Per germline, CDR1 MNHEY and CDR2 SMNVEV (reference sequence). The CDR3 loop reads CASSSDGELLF. CDR3 in DNA: TGTGCCAGCAGTTCCGACGGAGAGCTGTTATTT.

Within the sample, this clonotype is medium-sized. V and J are TRBV4-2 and TRBJ2-7; D may be TRBD1 or TRBD2 (5 bases each). CDR1 is LGHNA, CDR2 YNFKEQ, per germline. V was clipped by 5 bases and J by 3 bases, with 14 bases between them. There are 14 residues in the CDR3. The CDR3 is CASSMGRMSYEQYF. CDR3 coding DNA: TGTGCCAGCAGCATGGGACGGATGAGCTACGAGCAGTACTTC.

This clonotype rates as large (0.1 to 1%). The gene calls are TRBV5-6 and TRBJ2-1; D uncertain. V lost 1 base and J lost 2, with 7 bases in between. Germline V gene lookup returns CDR1 SGHDT and CDR2 YYEEEE. The CDR3 sequence is 14 residues long. CDR3 loop: CASSLTSTYNEQFF. In DNA form, the CDR3 reads TGTGCCAGCAGCTTGACTTCCACCTACAATGAGCAGTTCTTC. Complete variable domain (other parts from reference TRBV5-6 and TRBJ2-1): DAGVTQSPTHLIKTRGQQVTLRCSPKSGHDTVSWYQQALGQGPQFIFQYYEEEERQRGNFPDRFSGHQFPNYSSELNVNALLLGDSALYLCASSLTSTYNEQFFGPGTRLTVL.

Sample share makes this clonotype large. The chain has TRBV4-2 and TRBJ2-3, with 9 bases that match TRBD2. Germline V gene sequence: CDR1 LGHNA, CDR2 YNFKEQ. Losses at the gene ends were 3 bases for V and 3 bases for J; bases not matched to a gene: 10. The CDR3 spans 17 residues. In DNA form, the CDR3 reads TGTGCCAGCAGCCAGGAGGCGGGGGGGGCCGGGACAGATACGCAGTATTTT. Its translation: CASSQEAGGAGTDTQYF.

By sample share, this clonotype is large. This sequence joins TRBV20-1 and TRBJ2-7; perhaps TRBD2 as D (5 bases). This CDR3 is 13 amino acids long. Looked up from germline, CDR1 is DFQATT and CDR2 is SNEGSKA (reference sequence). V lost 5 bases to trimming and J lost 3 bases, with 14 bases between them. The CDR3 sequence is CSADAATNYEQYF. The CDR3 DNA sequence: TGCAGTGCTGACGCCGCGACTAACTACGAGCAGTACTTC.

This clonotype rates as large (0.1 to 1%). V usage is TRBV19 and J usage is TRBJ2-4, with a possible D match to TRBD1 (6 bases). Germline V gene sequence: CDR1 LNHDA, CDR2 SQIVND (reference sequence). This CDR3 region has 13 residues. Trimming removed 6 bases from V and 6 bases from J, with 12 bases in between. The CDR3 nucleotides read TGTGCCAGTAGGGACAGCCTGGGAAACATTCAGTACTTC. Amino acids: CASRDSLGNIQYF.

This clonotype is labeled large. V usage is TRBV20-1 and J usage is TRBJ2-7; a weak D match, TRBD1 (6 bases). Per the germline V gene, CDR1 is DFQATT and CDR2 is SNEGSKA (reference sequence). The CDR3 totals 15 residues. Deletions cut 5 bases from V and 9 bases from J, with 26 bases between. For the CDR3, the DNA is TGCAGTGCTGTACCGACAGGAATCAGCTACGAAAGGCAGTACTTC. It is translated as CSAVPTGISYERQYF.

The chain has TRBV27 and TRBJ1-6, with TRBD1 matching 7 bases. The V and J ends lost 2 bases and 10 bases, in that order; junction bases with no gene match: 11. Germline loops: CDR1 MNHEY, CDR2 SMNVEV (reference sequence). The CDR3 spans 16 residues. Here the CDR3 reads CASSLASGTVGSPLHF. Written as DNA, the CDR3 is TGTGCCAGCAGTTTAGCATCTGGGACAGTCGGCTCACCCCTCCACTTT.

Regarding this clonotype: The germline gene is not matched at one end of the junction; a read error may be the cause. The CDR3 protein is CSVRDHARLSYEQYF. In nucleotides, the CDR3 is TGCAGTGTTAGAGATCATGCCCGCCTCTCCTACGAGCAGTACTTC. The chain employs TRBV20-1 and TRBJ2-7; D remains ambiguous. This CDR3 region has 15 residues. CDR1 is DFQATT, CDR2 SNEGSKA, per germline (reference sequence).

Relative to its sample, this clonotype is large. The rearrangement joins TRBV6-2 or TRBV6-3 to TRBJ1-2; possibly TRBD1 for D (5 bases). In germline, CDR1 is MNHEY, CDR2 SVGEGT. CDR3 length equals 14 residues. Trimming removed 9 bases at V and 6 bases at J, with 20 bases between. This CDR3 reads CASNIGEQRDGYTF. Written as DNA, the CDR3 is TGTGCCAGTAACATAGGGGAACAGAGAGATGGCTACACCTTC.

By share, this clonotype counts as medium-sized. The CDR3 region has the DNA TGTGCCAGCAGTGTCCTGGGGGCCCTACAAGCTTTCTTT. The encoded protein is CASSVLGALQAFF. The chain couples TRBV2 to TRBJ1-1, with a weak D call TRBD1 (6 bases). V was trimmed by 4 bases and J by 9 bases, leaving 15 bases between them. Germline CDR1 reads SNHLY; CDR2 reads FYNNEI. This CDR3 is built from 13 residues.